This entry is about one T cell receptor (beta chain). The data were obtained in a study of cytomegalovirus exposure and HLA in healthy donors. PCR involved 60 Vbeta and 13 Jbeta primers. Assay used: immunoSEQ multiplex PCR; TCRdb lists only in-frame clones, some missing. The sample includes about 170,000 clones, 75% to 90% of them seen just once. The germline V gene encodes CDR1 MNHNY and CDR2 SVGAGI (reference sequence). The ends lost 0 bases at V and 8 bases at J; junction bases unmatched: 9. The CDR3 loop spans 16 amino acids. The TCR originated in a boy younger than 10 in good health and CMV-seronegative. Sequences were obtained from PBMCs. This chain connects TRBV6-6 to TRBJ2-1, with TRBD1 matching over 8 bases. CDR3 DNA: TGTGCCAGCAGTTACTCGATCGGACAGGGCGCGGATGAGCAGTTCTTC. Amino acid sequence: CASSYSIGQGADEQFF.